This T cell receptor beta chain was sequenced in a study of cytomegalovirus exposure and HLA in healthy donors. Per germline, CDR1 SGHNT and CDR2 YYREEE (reference sequence). This CDR3 has 16 residues. On this clone itself: The antigen is unknown.

In the PCR, 60 Vbeta and 13 Jbeta primers were used. As handled by the study authors: Approximately 12 million of 70 million to 80 million unique TCR beta chains were shared, per a later count. This table comes from immunoSEQ multiplex PCR, and its TCRdb copy is limited to in-frame clones, with some not included. The V and J calls and clone size were taken over from that table, and D and trimming were inferred from the DNA. This sample has about 150,000 clones, with around 79% found just once. Study findings and constraints: The classifier reportedly diagnosed cytomegalovirus status with high specificity and sensitivity. Despite most TCR sequences being rare, some public TCRs occurred in many donors. Previously analyzed data showed that most TCR beta V segments were productive at a frequency of about 87% or about 30%.

Sequencing was done on a sample of PBMCs. The receptor comes from a human donor in good health. The genes are TRBV5-4 and TRBJ2-5, with 7 bases fitting TRBD1. TRBJ2-7 matches the DNA end more closely, so the J call is doubtful. The CDR3 loop is CASSLDPTGSSYEQYF. In nucleotides, the CDR3 is TGTGCCAGCAGCCTCGACCCGACAGGGAGCTCCTACGAGCAGTACTTC.